This T cell receptor beta chain originates from a study of shared clonotypes between healthy human individuals. The study separated CD4+ cells into CD45RA+ naive and CD45RA-negative memory subsets. Germline V lookup: CDR1 MDHEN, CDR2 SYDVKM. Between the trimmed V and J ends, which lost 3 bases and 1 base, there was a span of 9 bases. CDR3 length equals 14 residues. As for this clone: Its antigen is as yet unknown. Other DNA sequences in this sample translate to the same CDR3.

TCRdb's table, derived via immunoSEQ multiplex PCR, lists solely in-frame clones and lacks some. The sample consists of about 1.1 million clones, 75% to 85% of them appearing once. Study observations and caveats: Clonotypes that were shared across a handful of donors made up roughly 5% of naive CD4 clonotypes.

Input material: memory CD4+ T cells from PBMCs. Specified subset: CD45RA-negative fraction. The origin of this receptor is a man in his late teens or twenties in good health. Some clones in this sample may be carry-over from other donors' samples. The chain joins TRBV28 to TRBJ2-5; weak D call: TRBD2 (6 bases). The CDR3 spells CASSLSAGQETQYF. The CDR3 DNA follows: TGTGCCAGCAGTTTGTCAGCGGGCCAAGAGACCCAGTACTTC. The whole variable domain, filled in from reference TRBV28 and TRBJ2-5, reads DVKVTQSSRYLVKRTGEKVFLECVQDMDHENMFWYRQDPGLGLRLIYFSYDVKMKEKGDIPEGYSVSREKKERFSLILESASTNQTSMYLCASSLSAGQETQYFGPGTRLLVL.